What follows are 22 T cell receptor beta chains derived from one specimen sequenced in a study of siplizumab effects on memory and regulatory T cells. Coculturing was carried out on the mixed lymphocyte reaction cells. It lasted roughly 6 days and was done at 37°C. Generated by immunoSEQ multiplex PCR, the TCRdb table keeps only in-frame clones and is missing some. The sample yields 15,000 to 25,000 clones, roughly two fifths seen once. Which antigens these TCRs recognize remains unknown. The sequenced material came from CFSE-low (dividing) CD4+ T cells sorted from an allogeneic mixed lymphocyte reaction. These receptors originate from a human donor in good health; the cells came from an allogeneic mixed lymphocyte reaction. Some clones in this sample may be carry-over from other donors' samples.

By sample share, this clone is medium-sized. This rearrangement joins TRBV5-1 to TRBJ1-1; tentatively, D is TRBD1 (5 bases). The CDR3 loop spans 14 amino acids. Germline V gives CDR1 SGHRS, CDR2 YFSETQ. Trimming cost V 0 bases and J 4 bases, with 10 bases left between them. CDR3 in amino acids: CASSLEGASTEAFF. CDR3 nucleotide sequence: TGCGCCAGCAGCTTGGAAGGGGCGAGCACTGAAGCTTTCTTT.

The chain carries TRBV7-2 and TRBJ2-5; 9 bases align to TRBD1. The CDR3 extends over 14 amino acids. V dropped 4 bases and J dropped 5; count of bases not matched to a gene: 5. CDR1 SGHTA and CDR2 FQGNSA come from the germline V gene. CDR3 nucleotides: TGTGCCAGCAGCTCAACAGGGGGCAGTGAGACCCAGTACTTC. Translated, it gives CASSSTGGSETQYF.

The CDR3 bases are TGTGCCAGCAGCTTCCGTCCAGAACGGGGCGGGGAGCTGTTTTTT. It translates to CASSFRPERGGELFF. The chain is built from TRBV9 and TRBJ2-2; tentatively, D is TRBD2 (5 bases). Germline CDR1 is SGDLS and CDR2 is YYNGEE. With 4 bases removed from V and 7 bases from J, the gap between germline ends came to 17 bases. This CDR3 comprises 15 residues. The variable domain in full, completed from reference TRBV9 and TRBJ2-2, reads DSGVTQTPKHLITATGQRVTLRCSPRSGDLSVYWYQQSLDQGLQFLIQYYNGEERAKGNILERFSAQQFPDLHSELNLSSLELGDSALYFCASSFRPERGGELFFGEGSRLTVL.

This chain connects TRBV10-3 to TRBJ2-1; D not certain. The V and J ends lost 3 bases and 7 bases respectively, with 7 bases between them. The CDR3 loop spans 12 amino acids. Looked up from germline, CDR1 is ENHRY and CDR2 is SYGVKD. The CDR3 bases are TGTGCCATCAGTGATATTAGGAATGAGCAGTTCTTC. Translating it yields CAISDIRNEQFF.

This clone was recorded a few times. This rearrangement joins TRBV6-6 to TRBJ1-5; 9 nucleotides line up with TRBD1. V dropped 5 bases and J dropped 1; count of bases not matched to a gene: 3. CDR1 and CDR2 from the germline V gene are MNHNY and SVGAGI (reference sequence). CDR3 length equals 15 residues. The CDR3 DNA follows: TGTGCCAGCAGTCCACAGGGGGCAAGCAATCAGCCCCAGCATTTT. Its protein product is CASSPQGASNQPQHF.

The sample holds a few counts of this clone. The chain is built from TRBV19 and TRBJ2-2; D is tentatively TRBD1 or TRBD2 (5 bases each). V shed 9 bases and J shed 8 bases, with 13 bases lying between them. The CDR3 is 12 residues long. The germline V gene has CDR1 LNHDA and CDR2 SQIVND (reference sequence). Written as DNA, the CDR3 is TGTGCCAGCCATTTGGGGGTAGGGGAGCTGTTTTTT. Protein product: CASHLGVGELFF.

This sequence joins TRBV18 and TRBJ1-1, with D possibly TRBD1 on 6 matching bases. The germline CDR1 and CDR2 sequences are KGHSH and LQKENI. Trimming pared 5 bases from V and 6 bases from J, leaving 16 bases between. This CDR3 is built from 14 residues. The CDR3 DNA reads TGTGCCAGCTCATCTCAAACAGGGCTCGCTGAAGCTTTCTTT. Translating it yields CASSSQTGLAEAFF.

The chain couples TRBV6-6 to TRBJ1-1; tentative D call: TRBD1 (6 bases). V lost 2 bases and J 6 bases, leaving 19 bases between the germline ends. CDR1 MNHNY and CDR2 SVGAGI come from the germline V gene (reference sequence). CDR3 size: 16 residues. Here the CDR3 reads CASSYVGGPGAPEAFF. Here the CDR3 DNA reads TGTGCCAGCAGTTACGTAGGGGGACCGGGGGCCCCTGAAGCTTTCTTT.

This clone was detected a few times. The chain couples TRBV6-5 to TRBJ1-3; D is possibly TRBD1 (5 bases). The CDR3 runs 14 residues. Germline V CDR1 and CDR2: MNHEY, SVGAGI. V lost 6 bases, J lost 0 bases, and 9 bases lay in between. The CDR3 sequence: CASSWQGSGNTIYF. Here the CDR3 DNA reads TGTGCCAGCAGCTGGCAGGGCTCTGGAAACACCATATATTTT.

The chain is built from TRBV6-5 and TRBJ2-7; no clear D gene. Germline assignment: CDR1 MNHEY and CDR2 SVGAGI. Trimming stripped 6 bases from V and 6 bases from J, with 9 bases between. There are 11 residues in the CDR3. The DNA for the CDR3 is TGTGCCAGCAGCTGGATGTTCGAGCAGTACTTC. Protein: CASSWMFEQYF.

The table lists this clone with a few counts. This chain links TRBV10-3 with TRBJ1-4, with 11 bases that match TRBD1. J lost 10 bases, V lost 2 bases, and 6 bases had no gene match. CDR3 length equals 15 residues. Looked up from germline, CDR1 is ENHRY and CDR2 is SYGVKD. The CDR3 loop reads CAISEPDRGPGKLFF. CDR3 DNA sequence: TGTGCCATCAGTGAGCCGGACAGGGGGCCGGGAAAACTGTTTTTT.

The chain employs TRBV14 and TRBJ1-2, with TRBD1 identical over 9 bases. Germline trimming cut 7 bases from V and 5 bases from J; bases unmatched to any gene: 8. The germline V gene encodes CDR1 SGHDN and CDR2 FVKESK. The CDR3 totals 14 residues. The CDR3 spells CASKLSGTGYGYTF. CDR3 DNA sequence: TGTGCCAGCAAATTATCCGGGACAGGGTATGGCTACACCTTC.

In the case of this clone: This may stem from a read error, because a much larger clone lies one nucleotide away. This CDR3 reads CASSSDRGYEQYF. The CDR3 coding sequence is TGTGCCAGCAGCTCGGACAGGGGCTACGAGCAGTACTTC. This chain links TRBV7-6 with TRBJ2-7, with TRBD1 matching over 9 bases. The germline V gene encodes CDR1 SGHVS and CDR2 FNYEAQ. Germline trimming cut 4 bases from V and 3 bases from J; bases unmatched to any gene: 1. The CDR3 is made up of 13 amino acids.

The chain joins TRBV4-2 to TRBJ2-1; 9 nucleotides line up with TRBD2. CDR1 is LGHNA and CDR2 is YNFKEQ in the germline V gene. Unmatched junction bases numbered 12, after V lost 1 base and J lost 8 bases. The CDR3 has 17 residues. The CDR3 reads CASSQVVGRGGIYEQFF. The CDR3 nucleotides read TGTGCCAGCAGCCAAGTTGTGGGGCGGGGGGGCATCTATGAGCAGTTCTTC.

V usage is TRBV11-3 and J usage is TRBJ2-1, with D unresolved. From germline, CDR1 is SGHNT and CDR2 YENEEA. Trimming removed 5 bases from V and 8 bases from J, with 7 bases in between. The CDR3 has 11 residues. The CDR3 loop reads CASSPLDEQFF. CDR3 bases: TGTGCCAGCAGCCCCCTCGATGAGCAGTTCTTC. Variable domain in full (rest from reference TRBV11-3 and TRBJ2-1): EAGVVQSPRYKIIEKKQPVAFWCNPISGHNTLYWYLQNLGQGPELLIRYENEEAVDDSQLPKDRFSAERLKGVDSTLKIQPAELGDSAVYLCASSPLDEQFFGPGTRLTVL.

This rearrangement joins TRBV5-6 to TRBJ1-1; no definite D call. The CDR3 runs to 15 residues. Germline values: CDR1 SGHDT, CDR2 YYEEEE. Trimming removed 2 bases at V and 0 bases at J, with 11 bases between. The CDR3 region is CASSLFSPMNTEAFF. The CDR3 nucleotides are TGTGCCAGCAGCTTATTTAGTCCGATGAACACTGAAGCTTTCTTT.

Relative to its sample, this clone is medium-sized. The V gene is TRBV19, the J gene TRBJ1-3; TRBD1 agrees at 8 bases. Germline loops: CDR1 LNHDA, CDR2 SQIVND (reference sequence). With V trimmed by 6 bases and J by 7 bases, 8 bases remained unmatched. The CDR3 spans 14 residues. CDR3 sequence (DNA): TGTGCCAGTAGCCGAGGGACAGGTTGGAACACCATATATTTT. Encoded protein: CASSRGTGWNTIYF.

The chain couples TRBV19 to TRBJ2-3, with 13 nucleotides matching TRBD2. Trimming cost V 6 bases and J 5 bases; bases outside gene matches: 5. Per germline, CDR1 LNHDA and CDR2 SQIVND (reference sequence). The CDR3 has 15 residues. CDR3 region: CASRQLAGGGDTQYF. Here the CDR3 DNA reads TGTGCCAGTAGACAACTAGCGGGAGGGGGAGATACGCAGTATTTT.

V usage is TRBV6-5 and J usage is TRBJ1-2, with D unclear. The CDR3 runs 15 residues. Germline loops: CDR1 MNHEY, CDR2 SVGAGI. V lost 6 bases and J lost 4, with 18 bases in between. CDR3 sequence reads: CASRKYPTIGYGYTF. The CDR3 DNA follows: TGTGCCAGCAGAAAATACCCGACAATCGGCTATGGCTACACCTTC.

In DNA form, the CDR3 reads TGTGCCAGCAGCTTACAGGCCTTCCAAGAGACCCAGTACTTC. Its translation is CASSLQAFQETQYF. This sequence joins TRBV11-2 and TRBJ2-5; D remains unclear. CDR1 SGHAT and CDR2 FQNNGV come from the germline V gene. V was pared by 2 bases and J by 1 base, with 8 bases between. CDR3 length: 14 amino acids.

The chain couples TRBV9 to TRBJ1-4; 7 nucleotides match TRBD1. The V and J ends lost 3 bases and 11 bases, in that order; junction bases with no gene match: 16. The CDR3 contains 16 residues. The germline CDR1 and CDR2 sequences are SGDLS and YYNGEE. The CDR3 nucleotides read TGTGCCAGCAGCGCGGGTCTCCAGGGGGGACGATCCAAACTGTTTTTT. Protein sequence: CASSAGLQGGRSKLFF.

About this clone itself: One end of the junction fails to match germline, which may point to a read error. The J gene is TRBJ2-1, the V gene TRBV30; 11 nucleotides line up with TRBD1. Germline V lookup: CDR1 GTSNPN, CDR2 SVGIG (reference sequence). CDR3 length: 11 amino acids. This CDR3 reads CTWTGGIEQFF. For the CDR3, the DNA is TGTACCTGGACAGGGGGCATAGAGCAGTTCTTC.